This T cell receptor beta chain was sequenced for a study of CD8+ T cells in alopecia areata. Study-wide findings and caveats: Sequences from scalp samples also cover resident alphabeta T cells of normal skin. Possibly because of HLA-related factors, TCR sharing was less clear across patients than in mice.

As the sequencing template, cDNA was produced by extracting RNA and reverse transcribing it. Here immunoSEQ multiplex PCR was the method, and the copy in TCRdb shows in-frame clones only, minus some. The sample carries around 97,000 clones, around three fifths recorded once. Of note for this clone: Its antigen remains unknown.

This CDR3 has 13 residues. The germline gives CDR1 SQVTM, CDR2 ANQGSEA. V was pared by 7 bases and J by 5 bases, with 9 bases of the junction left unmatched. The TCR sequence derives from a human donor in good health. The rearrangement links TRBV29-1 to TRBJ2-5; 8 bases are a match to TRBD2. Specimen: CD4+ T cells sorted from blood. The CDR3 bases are TGCAGCGCACGGACTAGCCGAGGCGAGACCCAGTACTTC. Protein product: CSARTSRGETQYF.